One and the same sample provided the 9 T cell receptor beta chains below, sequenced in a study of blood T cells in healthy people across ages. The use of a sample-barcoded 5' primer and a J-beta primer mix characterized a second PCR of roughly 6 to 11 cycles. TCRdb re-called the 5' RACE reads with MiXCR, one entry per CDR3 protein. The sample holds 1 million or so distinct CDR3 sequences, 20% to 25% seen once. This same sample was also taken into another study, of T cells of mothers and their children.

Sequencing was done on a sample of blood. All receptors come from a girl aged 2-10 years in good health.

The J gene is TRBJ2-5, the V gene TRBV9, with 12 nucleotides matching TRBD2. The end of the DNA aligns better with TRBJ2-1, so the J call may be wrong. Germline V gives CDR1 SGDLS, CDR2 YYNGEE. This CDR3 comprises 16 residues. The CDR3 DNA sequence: TGTGCCAGCAGCGTAGCGCTAGCGGGAGGGAGATGGGAGCAGTTCTTC. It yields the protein CASSVALAGGRWEQFF.

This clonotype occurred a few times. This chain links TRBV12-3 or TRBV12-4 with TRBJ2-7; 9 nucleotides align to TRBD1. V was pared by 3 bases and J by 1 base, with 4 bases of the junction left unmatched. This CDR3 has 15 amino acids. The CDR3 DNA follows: TGTGCCAGCAGTTTCGGACAGGGGCTATCCTACGAGCAGTACTTC. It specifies CASSFGQGLSYEQYF.

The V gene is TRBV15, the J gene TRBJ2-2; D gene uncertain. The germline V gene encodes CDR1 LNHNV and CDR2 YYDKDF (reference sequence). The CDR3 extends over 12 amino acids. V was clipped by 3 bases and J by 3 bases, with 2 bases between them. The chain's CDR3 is CATSSYTGELFF. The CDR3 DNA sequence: TGTGCCACCAGCAGTTACACCGGGGAGCTGTTTTTT.

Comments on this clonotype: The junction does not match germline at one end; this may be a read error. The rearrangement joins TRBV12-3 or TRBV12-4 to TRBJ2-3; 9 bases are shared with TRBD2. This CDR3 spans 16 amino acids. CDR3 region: CASSFHGGGATDTEYF. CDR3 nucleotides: TGTGCCAGCAGTTTTCATGGCGGGGGGGCCACAGATACGGAGTATTTT.

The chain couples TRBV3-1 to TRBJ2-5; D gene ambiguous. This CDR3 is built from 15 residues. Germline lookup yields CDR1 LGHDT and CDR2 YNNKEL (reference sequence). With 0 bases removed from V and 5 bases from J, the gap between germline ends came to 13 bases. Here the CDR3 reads CASSQDPTPRETQYF. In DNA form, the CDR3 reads TGTGCCAGCAGCCAAGACCCTACGCCCCGGGAGACCCAGTACTTC.

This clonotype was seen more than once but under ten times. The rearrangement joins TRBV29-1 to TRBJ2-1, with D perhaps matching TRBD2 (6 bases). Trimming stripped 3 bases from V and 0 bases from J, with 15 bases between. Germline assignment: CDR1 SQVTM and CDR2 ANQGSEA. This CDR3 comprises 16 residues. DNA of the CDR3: TGCAGCGTTGAGAGAGTCCGGGACTCCTCCTACAATGAGCAGTTCTTC. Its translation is CSVERVRDSSYNEQFF.

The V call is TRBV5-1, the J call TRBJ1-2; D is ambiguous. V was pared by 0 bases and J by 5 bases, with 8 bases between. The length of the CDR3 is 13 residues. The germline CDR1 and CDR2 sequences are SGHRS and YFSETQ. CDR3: CASSLGPQYGYTF. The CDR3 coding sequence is TGCGCCAGCAGCTTGGGACCACAGTATGGCTACACCTTC.

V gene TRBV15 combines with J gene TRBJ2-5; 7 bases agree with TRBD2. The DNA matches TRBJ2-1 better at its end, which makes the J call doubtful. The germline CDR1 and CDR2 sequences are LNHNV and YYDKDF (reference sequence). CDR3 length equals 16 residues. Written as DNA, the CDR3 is TGTGCCACCAGCAGAGATTCTGTTTCGTGGGCTAGCGGTCAGTTCTTC. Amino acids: CATSRDSVSWASGQFF.

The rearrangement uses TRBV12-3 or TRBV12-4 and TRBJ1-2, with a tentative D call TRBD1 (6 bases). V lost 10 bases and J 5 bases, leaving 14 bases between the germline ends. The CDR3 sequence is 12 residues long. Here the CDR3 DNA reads TGTGCCACCTTACAGGGAGCTTATGGCTACACCTTC. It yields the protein CATLQGAYGYTF.